The 2 T cell receptor beta chains presented below share a single source sample, sequenced in a study of T cells in Graves' hyperthyroidism and ophthalmopathy. Template material for amplifying TCR beta CDR3 regions consisted of RNA transcripts. Initially, a first-round RT-PCR of the TCR CDR3 employed the HTBI primer set. TCRdb itself ran the multiplex PCR reads through MiXCR, one entry per CDR3 protein. The sample holds roughly 240,000 distinct CDR3 sequences; roughly 22% are singletons and the top ten take roughly 32%. What was sequenced was blood. Receptor source: a woman aged 40 to 49 with Graves' ophthalmopathy.

The V gene is TRBV19, the J gene TRBJ1-2; D remains ambiguous. CDR3 size: 14 residues. Germline-derived CDR1 and CDR2 are LNHDA and SQIVND (reference sequence). Trimming removed 3 bases at V and 0 bases at J, with 8 bases between. CDR3 nucleotides: TGTGCCAGTAGTATCCTTGGCCCTAACTATGGCTACACCTTC. Translating gives CASSILGPNYGYTF.

This clonotype appeared many times. The chain carries TRBV4-1 and TRBJ1-5; D is unclear. This CDR3 spans 16 amino acids. V shed 2 bases and J shed 2 bases, with 13 bases lying between them. The germline CDR1 and CDR2 sequences are MGHRA and YSYEKL. The CDR3, as DNA: TGCGCCAGCAGCCAATTAGGAGGACTAGGCAATCAGCCCCAGCATTTT. Amino acids: CASSQLGGLGNQPQHF.